These 18 T cell receptor beta chains were sequenced from one sample in a study of T cells in localized non-small cell lung cancer. The data were produced by immunoSEQ multiplex PCR, yet TCRdb's version contains in-frame clones alone and is incomplete. The repertoire holds approximately 19,000 clones, roughly four fifths seen once, with 4.5% to 5.5% in the top ten. The source material was peripheral blood, sampled before any cancer treatment. The source is a man aged 35-69 years with stage I lung adenocarcinoma.

Here the CDR3 reads CASSPNRGGTNYGYTF. Written as DNA, the CDR3 is TGCGCCAGCAGCCCCAACAGGGGAGGAACTAACTATGGCTACACCTTC. The chain combines TRBV10-2 with TRBJ1-2, with 7 bases aligning to TRBD1. Losses at the gene ends were 6 bases for V and 0 bases for J; bases not matched to a gene: 10. CDR1 and CDR2 from the germline V gene are WSHSY and SAAADI. This CDR3 contains 16 residues.

The CDR3 sequence is CAWGLRRAGQPQHF. In DNA form, the CDR3 reads TGTGCCTGGGGTCTCCGCAGGGCTGGTCAGCCCCAGCATTTT. The rearrangement joins TRBV30 to TRBJ1-5, with D perhaps TRBD1 (5 bases). V lost 5 bases and J 6 bases, leaving 17 bases between the germline ends. Germline assignment: CDR1 GTSNPN and CDR2 SVGIG (reference sequence). The CDR3 contains 14 residues.

J is TRBJ1-1 and V is TRBV14; D unclear. The CDR3 covers 13 residues. Trimming took 1 base from V and 1 from J, leaving 4 bases between them. From germline, CDR1 is SGHDN and CDR2 FVKESK. The CDR3 region is CASSQVTNTEAFF. CDR3 DNA: TGTGCCAGCAGCCAAGTTACGAACACTGAAGCTTTCTTT.

The chain carries TRBV4-1 and TRBJ1-1, with D possibly matching TRBD1 (6 bases). CDR1 and CDR2 (germline): MGHRA, YSYEKL. The CDR3 covers 14 residues. V was shortened by 4 bases and J by 3 bases, with 12 bases between the two germline ends. The CDR3 coding sequence is TGCGCCAGCAGCCCTACAGGGCCATACACTGAAGCTTTCTTT. Its translation: CASSPTGPYTEAFF.

The chain is built from TRBV5-1 and TRBJ1-1; D is perhaps TRBD1 (6 bases). Germline V gene data show CDR1 as SGHRS and CDR2 as YFSETQ. There are 16 residues in the CDR3. Trimming took off 2 bases at V and 3 bases at J, with 17 bases between the two ends. CDR3 loop: CASSFSGGRTYTEAFF. The CDR3 DNA sequence: TGCGCCAGCAGCTTTTCCGGGGGGCGGACCTACACTGAAGCTTTCTTT.

The chain uses TRBV27 and TRBJ1-2, with D possibly being TRBD1 (6 bases). This CDR3 comprises 12 residues. Germline V gene sequence: CDR1 MNHEY, CDR2 SMNVEV (reference sequence). V gave up 6 bases and J gave up 8 bases, with 13 bases separating them. CDR3 protein: CASRQGSRGYTF. DNA of the CDR3: TGTGCCAGCAGACAGGGTTCTCGGGGCTACACCTTC.

The genes are TRBV6-6 and TRBJ2-1, with TRBD2 matching over 15 bases. V shed 4 bases and J 6 bases; nucleotides not matched to a gene: 4. The CDR3 consists of 16 residues. Germline assignment: CDR1 MNHNY and CDR2 SVGAGI (reference sequence). The DNA of the CDR3 is TGTGCCAGCAGTTCCAGGACTAGCGGGAGGGCCAATGAGCAGTTCTTC. This encodes CASSSRTSGRANEQFF.

The CDR3 DNA is TGTGCCAGCAGCTTAAATGTCAGGGGAGGCACCGGGGAGCTGTTTTTT. It is translated as CASSLNVRGGTGELFF. The chain employs TRBV11-1 and TRBJ2-2; D tentatively fits TRBD1 or TRBD2 (6 bases each). The length of the CDR3 is 16 residues. Germline CDR1 SGHAT, CDR2 FQDESV (reference sequence). With 2 bases removed from V and 4 bases from J, the gap between germline ends came to 14 bases.

The chain has TRBV27 and TRBJ2-2, with a weak D call TRBD2 (6 bases). CDR1 is MNHEY, CDR2 SMNVEV, per germline (reference sequence). Trimming cost V 6 bases and J 4 bases, with 21 bases left between them. This CDR3 contains 17 residues. The chain's CDR3 is CASRTSGGNRFTGELFF. DNA for the CDR3: TGTGCCAGCAGGACGTCTGGCGGGAATCGTTTCACCGGGGAGCTGTTTTTT.

The chain recombines TRBV6-5 with TRBJ1-2; the D is unclear. The CDR3 is 14 residues long. V was shortened by 3 bases and J by 7 bases, with 15 bases between the two germline ends. Germline CDR1 is MNHEY and CDR2 is SVGAGI. CDR3 amino acids: CASSYAGDLSGYTF. The DNA for the CDR3 is TGTGCCAGCAGTTATGCTGGGGATTTGTCTGGCTACACCTTC.

The J gene is TRBJ1-2, the V gene TRBV6-1; no clear D. CDR1 MNHNS and CDR2 SASEGT come from the germline V gene. This CDR3 has 15 residues. V was cut by 2 bases and J by 0 bases, with 10 bases left in between. CDR3: CASSEYRQANYGYTF. In DNA, the CDR3 is TGTGCCAGCAGTGAATACAGACAAGCTAACTATGGCTACACCTTC.

The V and J genes are TRBV2 and TRBJ2-5; TRBD1 agrees at 7 bases. Germline V gene sequence: CDR1 SNHLY, CDR2 FYNNEI. J lost 5 bases, V lost 6 bases, and 6 bases had no gene match. The CDR3 has 13 amino acids. CDR3 sequence: CASRGDSGETQYF. The CDR3 DNA is TGTGCCAGCAGAGGGGACAGCGGCGAGACCCAGTACTTC.

The rearrangement links TRBV28 to TRBJ2-3; unclear D gene. Germline V gives CDR1 MDHEN, CDR2 SYDVKM. Deletions cut 5 bases from V and 1 base from J, with 16 bases between. This CDR3 is built from 16 residues. The CDR3 sequence: CASSATAPGGTDTQYF. CDR3 in DNA: TGTGCCAGCAGTGCGACGGCCCCTGGGGGCACAGATACGCAGTATTTT.

This chain links TRBV13 with TRBJ1-1; D might be TRBD1 (6 bases). This CDR3 spans 16 amino acids. The V and J ends lost 5 bases and 2 bases respectively, with 18 bases between them. Per the germline V gene, CDR1 is PRHDT and CDR2 is FYEKMQ (reference sequence). CDR3 coding DNA: TGTGCCAGCAGCAGGGGACAAGGGCGTTTCAACACTGAAGCTTTCTTT. Translating it yields CASSRGQGRFNTEAFF. Using reference TRBV13 and TRBJ1-1 for the parts outside the CDR3, the full variable domain is AAGVIQSPRHLIKEKRETATLKCYPIPRHDTVYWYQQGPGQDPQFLISFYEKMQSDKGSIPDRFSAQQFSDYHSELNMSSLELGDSALYFCASSRGQGRFNTEAFFGQGTRLTVV.

The genes are TRBV29-1 and TRBJ2-1; TRBD1 aligns across 9 bases. Germline values: CDR1 SQVTM, CDR2 ANQGSEA. V shed 6 bases, J shed 4 bases, and the junction held 7 bases outside the gene matches. The CDR3 has 14 residues. Here the CDR3 DNA reads TGCAGCGTCGCGACAGGGGGGGAGTACAATGAGCAGTTCTTC. Protein: CSVATGGEYNEQFF.

This chain links TRBV4-1 with TRBJ2-6; TRBD1 agrees at 7 bases. Germline CDR1 reads MGHRA; CDR2 reads YSYEKL. The J segment lost 2 bases and the V segment lost 4 bases, leaving 2 bases of the junction unmatched. This CDR3 contains 15 residues. CDR3: CASSPGTAGANVLTF. The CDR3, as DNA: TGCGCCAGCAGCCCCGGGACAGCTGGGGCCAACGTCCTGACTTTC.

The chain is built from TRBV28 and TRBJ1-5; 8 nucleotides agree with TRBD1. This CDR3 comprises 15 residues. Trimming removed 3 bases from V and 1 base from J; junction bases left unmatched: 2. Per the germline V gene, CDR1 is MDHEN and CDR2 is SYDVKM. The DNA of the CDR3 is TGTGCCAGCAGTTTCAGGGGGCTAAGCAATCAGCCCCAGCATTTT. Translated, it gives CASSFRGLSNQPQHF.

The chain employs TRBV9 and TRBJ2-4; 7 nucleotides match TRBD2. The CDR3 has 15 residues. V gave up 3 bases and J gave up 0 bases; unmatched junction bases: 3. The germline gives CDR1 SGDLS, CDR2 YYNGEE. CDR3 sequence: CASSGGRVAKNIQYF. The CDR3 DNA is TGTGCCAGCAGCGGGGGGAGGGTAGCCAAAAACATTCAGTACTTC. The variable domain in full, completed from reference TRBV9 and TRBJ2-4, reads DSGVTQTPKHLITATGQRVTLRCSPRSGDLSVYWYQQSLDQGLQFLIQYYNGEERAKGNILERFSAQQFPDLHSELNLSSLELGDSALYFCASSGGRVAKNIQYFGAGTRLSVL.